This TCR beta chain was sequenced during a study of control samples from healthy donors and cancer patients. The germline V and J ends were trimmed by 6 bases and 1 base, with 9 bases remaining between them. The CDR3 covers 13 residues. CDR1 MNHEY and CDR2 SVGAGI come from the germline V gene. The protocol was immunoSEQ multiplex PCR, while the TCRdb copy is restricted to in-frame clones and leaves out a portion. Of 70,000 to 95,000 clones in the sample, 80% to 90% are singletons; the top ten hold roughly 20%. The TCR comes from a man in his forties or fifties in good health. The rearrangement uses TRBV6-5 and TRBJ1-1; D not certain. Sequencing was performed on blood. DNA for the CDR3: TGTGCCAGCAGCCCCACAGAGAACACTGAAGCTTTCTTT. Its protein is CASSPTENTEAFF.